This T cell receptor beta chain appears in the sequencing data of a study of beta chain features in type 1 diabetes. Study-wide results and caveats: Shorter TCRB CDR3s, moderately but significantly so, were found in Type 1 diabetes patients in all four CD4+ subsets.

This CDR3 region has 14 residues. Germline V lookup: CDR1 KGHSY, CDR2 FQNENV. Trimming left V 3 bases short and J 2 bases short, with 10 bases between. Reverse transcription of all isolated RNA meant that expressed TCRB transcripts were sequenced. The assay was immunoSEQ multiplex PCR, and TCRdb's table has in-frame clones only and misses some. The table has 300,000 to 350,000 clones, 6.5% to 10% seen once. This clone was counted a few times. Its target is not known. This clonotype was sampled from a woman younger than 30 in good health. This chain joins TRBV16 and TRBJ2-5; tentatively, D is TRBD2 (5 bases). Sequenced input: central memory CD4+ T cells from blood. For the CDR3, the DNA is TGTGCCAGCAGCCAGTCAACTAGTCAAGAGACCCAGTACTTC. This sequence encodes CASSQSTSQETQYF.